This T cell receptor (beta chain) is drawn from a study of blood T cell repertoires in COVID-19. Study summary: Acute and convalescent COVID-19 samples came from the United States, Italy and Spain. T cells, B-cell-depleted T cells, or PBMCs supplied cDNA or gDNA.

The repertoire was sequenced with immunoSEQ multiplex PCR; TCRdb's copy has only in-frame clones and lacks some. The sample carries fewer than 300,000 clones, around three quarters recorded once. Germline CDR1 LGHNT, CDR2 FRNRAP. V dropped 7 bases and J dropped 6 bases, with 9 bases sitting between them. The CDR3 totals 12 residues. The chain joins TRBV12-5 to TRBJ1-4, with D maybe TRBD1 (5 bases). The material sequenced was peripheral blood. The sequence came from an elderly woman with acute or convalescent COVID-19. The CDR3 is CASEGADEKLFF. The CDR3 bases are TGTGCTAGTGAAGGGGCTGATGAAAAACTGTTTTTT.